Detailed here is one T cell receptor (beta chain). As processed by the authors: Reference gene primer amplification in the assay estimated nucleated cell counts. Method: immunoSEQ multiplex PCR; TCRdb's copy keeps in-frame clones and lacks some. D and trimming were read from the DNA, whereas the V and J calls and clone size are those reported in that table. The sample includes 200,000 to 300,000 clones, about 90% of them seen just once. The data were obtained in a study of blood T cell repertoires in COVID-19. Looking at the study overall: Some COVID-19 samples were acute and others convalescent; all came from the United States, Italy and Spain. T cells, B-cell-depleted T cells, or PBMCs supplied cDNA or gDNA.

V gave up 1 base and J gave up 6 bases, with 16 bases separating them. CDR3 length: 16 amino acids. CDR1 SGHRS and CDR2 YFSETQ come from the germline V gene. Seattle participants joined during active infection and were tracked over time. Sequencing was carried out using peripheral blood. The J gene is TRBJ2-2, the V gene TRBV5-1, with TRBD1 as a possible D gene (7 bases). The source of this sequence is a man between 25 and 39 years old with COVID-19, enrolled during active disease. CDR3 loop: CASSLNARGAAGELFF. The CDR3 DNA reads TGCGCCAGCAGCTTGAATGCCAGGGGGGCCGCCGGGGAGCTGTTTTTT.